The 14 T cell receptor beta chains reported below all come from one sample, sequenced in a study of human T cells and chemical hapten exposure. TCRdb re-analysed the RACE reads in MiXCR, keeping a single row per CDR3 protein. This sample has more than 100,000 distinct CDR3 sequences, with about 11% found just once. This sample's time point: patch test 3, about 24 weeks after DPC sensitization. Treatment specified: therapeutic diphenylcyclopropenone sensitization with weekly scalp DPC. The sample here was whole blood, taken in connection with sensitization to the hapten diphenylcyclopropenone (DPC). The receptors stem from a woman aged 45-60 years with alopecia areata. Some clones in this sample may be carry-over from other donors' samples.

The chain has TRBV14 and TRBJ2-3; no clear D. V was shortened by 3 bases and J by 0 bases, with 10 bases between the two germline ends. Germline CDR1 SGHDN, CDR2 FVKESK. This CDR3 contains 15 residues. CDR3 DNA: TGTGCCAGCAGCCATAGTCCATCTAGCACAGATACGCAGTATTTT. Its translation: CASSHSPSSTDTQYF.

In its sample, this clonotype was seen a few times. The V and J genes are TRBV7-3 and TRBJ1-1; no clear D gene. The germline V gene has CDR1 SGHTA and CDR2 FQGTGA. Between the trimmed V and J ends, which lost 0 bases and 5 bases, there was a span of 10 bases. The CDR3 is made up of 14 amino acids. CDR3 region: CASSLTGKGTEAFF. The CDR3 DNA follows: TGTGCCAGCAGCTTAACAGGGAAAGGGACTGAAGCTTTCTTT.

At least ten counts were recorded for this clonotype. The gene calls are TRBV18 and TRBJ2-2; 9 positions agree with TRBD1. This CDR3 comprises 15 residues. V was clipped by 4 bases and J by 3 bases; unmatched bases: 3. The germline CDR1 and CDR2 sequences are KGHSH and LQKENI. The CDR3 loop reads CASSRDREYTGELFF. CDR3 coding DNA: TGTGCCAGCTCACGGGACAGGGAATACACCGGGGAGCTGTTTTTT.

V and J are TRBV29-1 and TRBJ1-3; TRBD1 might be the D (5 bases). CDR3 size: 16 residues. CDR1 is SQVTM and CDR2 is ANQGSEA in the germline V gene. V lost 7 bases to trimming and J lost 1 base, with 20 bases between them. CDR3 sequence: CSARDPGGRSGNTIYF. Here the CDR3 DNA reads TGCAGCGCCCGGGACCCCGGCGGTAGATCTGGAAACACCATATATTTT.

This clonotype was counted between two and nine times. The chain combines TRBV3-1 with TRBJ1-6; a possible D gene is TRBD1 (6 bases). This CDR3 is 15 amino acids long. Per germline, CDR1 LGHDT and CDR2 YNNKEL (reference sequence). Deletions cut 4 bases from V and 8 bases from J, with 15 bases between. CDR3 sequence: CASSRRAGADSPLHF. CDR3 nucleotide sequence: TGTGCCAGCAGCCGCAGAGCAGGGGCGGATTCACCCCTCCACTTT.

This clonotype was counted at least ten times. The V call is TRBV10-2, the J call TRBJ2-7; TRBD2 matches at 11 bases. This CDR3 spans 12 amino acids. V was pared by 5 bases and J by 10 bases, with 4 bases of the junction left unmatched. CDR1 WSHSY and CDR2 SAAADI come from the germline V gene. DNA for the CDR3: TGCGCCAGCAGTCCTGGACTAGCGGGCCAGTACTTC. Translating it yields CASSPGLAGQYF.

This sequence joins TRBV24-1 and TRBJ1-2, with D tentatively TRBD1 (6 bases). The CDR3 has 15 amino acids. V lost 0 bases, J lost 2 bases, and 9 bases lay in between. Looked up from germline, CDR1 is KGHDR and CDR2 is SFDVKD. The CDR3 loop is CATSDLRDTNYGYTF. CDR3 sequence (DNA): TGTGCCACCAGTGATTTGCGGGACACCAACTATGGCTACACCTTC.

The CDR3 DNA reads as TGCAGTGCTCGTCGGGGGCGCGGAAACACCATATATTTT. Translating gives CSARRGRGNTIYF. The chain carries TRBV20-1 and TRBJ1-3, with D possibly being TRBD1 (6 bases). The CDR3 consists of 13 residues. CDR1 and CDR2 (germline): DFQATT, SNEGSKA (reference sequence). Trimming took 5 bases from V and 4 from J, leaving 12 bases between them.

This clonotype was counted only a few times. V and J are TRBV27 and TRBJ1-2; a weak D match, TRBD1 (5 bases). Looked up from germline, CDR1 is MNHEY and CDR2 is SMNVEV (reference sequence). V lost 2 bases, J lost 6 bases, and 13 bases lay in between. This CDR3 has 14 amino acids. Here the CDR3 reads CASSLRGEVHGYTF. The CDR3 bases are TGTGCCAGCAGTTTAAGGGGAGAAGTCCATGGCTACACCTTC.

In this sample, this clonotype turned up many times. The CDR3 region is CASSQGGSQETQYF. The CDR3 bases are TGTGCCAGCAGCCAAGGAGGCAGCCAAGAGACCCAGTACTTC. V and J are TRBV11-3 and TRBJ2-5; D is possibly TRBD2 (5 bases). The CDR3 is 14 amino acids. Between the trimmed V and J ends, which lost 5 bases and 1 base, there was a span of 11 bases. Germline V lookup: CDR1 SGHNT, CDR2 YENEEA.

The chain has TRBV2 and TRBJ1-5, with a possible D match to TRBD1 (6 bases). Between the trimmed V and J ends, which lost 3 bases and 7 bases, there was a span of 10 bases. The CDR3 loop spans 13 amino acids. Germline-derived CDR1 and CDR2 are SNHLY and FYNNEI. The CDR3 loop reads CASSDGGGQPQHF. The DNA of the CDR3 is TGTGCCAGCAGTGACGGTGGGGGCCAGCCCCAGCATTTT.

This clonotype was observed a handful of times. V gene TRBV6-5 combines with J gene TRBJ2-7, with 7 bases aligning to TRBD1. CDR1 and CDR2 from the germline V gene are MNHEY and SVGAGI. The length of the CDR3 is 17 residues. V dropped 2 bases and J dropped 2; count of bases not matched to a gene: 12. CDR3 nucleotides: TGTGCCAGCAGTTACGCCCTCCGGGACAGCCCTCCCTACGAGCAGTACTTC. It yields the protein CASSYALRDSPPYEQYF.

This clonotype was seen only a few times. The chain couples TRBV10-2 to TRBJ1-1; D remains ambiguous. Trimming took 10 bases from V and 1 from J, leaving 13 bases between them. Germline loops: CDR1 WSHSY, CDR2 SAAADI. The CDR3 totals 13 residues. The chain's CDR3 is CATTVKKNTEAFF. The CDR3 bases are TGCGCCACCACGGTGAAGAAGAACACTGAAGCTTTCTTT.

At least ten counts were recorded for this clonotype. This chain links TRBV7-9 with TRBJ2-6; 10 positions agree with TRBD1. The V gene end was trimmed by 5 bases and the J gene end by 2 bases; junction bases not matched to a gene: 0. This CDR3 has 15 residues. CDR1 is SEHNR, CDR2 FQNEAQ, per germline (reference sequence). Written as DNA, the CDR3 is TGTGCCAGCAGCGGACAGGGGGCTGGGGCCAACGTCCTGACTTTC. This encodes CASSGQGAGANVLTF.